This passage covers 25 T cell receptor beta chains from one sample sequenced in a study of T cell repertoires in cytomegalovirus infection (dated by TCRdb to the late 2010s). The data were produced on an Illumina HiSeq 1500. The public reads were quality trimmed at Q25 with fastp and then assembled into clones with MiXCR by TCRdb, keeping productive beta chains. Each CDR3 protein gets just one entry, which takes the most common genes and DNA from the rows behind it. In all, the sample holds about 530,000 distinct CDR3 sequences, and about a quarter of those were seen once. In total, the top ten clones hold less than 15% of the sample. Sequencing was performed on PBMCs. The receptors shown here come from a human donor in good health (CMV status not recorded). Some clones in this sample may be carry-over from other donors' samples.

The table lists this clonotype with many counts. V and J are TRBV6-1 and TRBJ1-2; TRBD1 agrees at 7 bases. The V segment lost 5 bases and the J segment 3 bases; nucleotides outside the gene matches: 3. CDR1 and CDR2 (germline): MNHNS, SASEGT. The CDR3 has 13 residues. The CDR3 is CASSLQGYYGYTF. CDR3 nucleotides: TGTGCCAGCAGTCTACAGGGGTACTATGGCTACACCTTC.

The J gene is TRBJ2-6, the V gene TRBV28; 9 bases align to TRBD2. Germline V gives CDR1 MDHEN, CDR2 SYDVKM. The CDR3 covers 17 residues. V lost 6 bases and J lost 3; bases outside the gene matches: 9. Written as DNA, the CDR3 is TGTGCCAGCAGACCCTATAGCGGGAGAGATGGGGCCAACGTCCTGACTTTC. Translating gives CASRPYSGRDGANVLTF.

In this sample, this clonotype turned up many times. The chain has TRBV7-2 and TRBJ2-2, with a tentative D call TRBD1 (6 bases). V shed 5 bases and J shed 3 bases, with 16 bases lying between them. The CDR3 is 16 residues long. CDR1 is SGHTA, CDR2 FQGNSA, per germline. The CDR3, as DNA: TGTGCCAGCAGCCAAGAAGGGGGAGCACACACCGGGGAGCTGTTTTTT. It encodes CASSQEGGAHTGELFF. Based on the CDR3 plus reference TRBV7-2 and TRBJ2-2, the full variable domain is GAGVSQSPSNKVTEKGKDVELRCDPISGHTALYWYRQSLGQGLEFLIYFQGNSAPDKSGLPSDRFSAERTGGSVSTLTIQRTQQEDSAVYLCASSQEGGAHTGELFFGEGSRLTVL.

This chain links TRBV12-3 or TRBV12-4 with TRBJ2-1; TRBD2 matches at 7 bases. The CDR3 has 15 amino acids. J lost 2 bases, V lost 6 bases, and 7 bases had no gene match. The CDR3 sequence: CASSPKSGAYNEQFF. The CDR3 DNA sequence: TGTGCCAGCAGCCCCAAGAGCGGGGCCTACAATGAGCAGTTCTTC.

The chain is built from TRBV4-1 and TRBJ2-1; D remains unclear. This CDR3 is built from 15 residues. Germline V gives CDR1 MGHRA, CDR2 YSYEKL. V was cut by 3 bases and J by 14 bases, with 23 bases left in between. The CDR3 DNA follows: TGCGCCAGCAGCCAGGGAACAACCTTGCCGCTTAAAAAGTTCTTC. Its translation: CASSQGTTLPLKKFF.

The V gene is TRBV20-1, the J gene TRBJ1-1, with TRBD1 matching 7 bases. Germline values: CDR1 DFQATT, CDR2 SNEGSKA (reference sequence). V lost 3 bases to trimming and J lost 0 bases; unmatched junction nucleotides: 7. This CDR3 contains 15 residues. The CDR3: CSARRTGLMNTEAFF. The DNA for the CDR3 is TGCAGTGCTAGGCGGACAGGTCTAATGAACACTGAAGCTTTCTTT.

Ten or more counts support this clonotype. CDR3 in DNA: TGTGCCAGCAAAGAGGACAGGGACCAGGGAGATACGCAGTATTTT. Translated: CASKEDRDQGDTQYF. The V and J genes are TRBV6-2 or TRBV6-3 and TRBJ2-3; 8 nucleotides line up with TRBD1. This CDR3 contains 15 residues. J was trimmed by 5 bases and V by 7 bases; bases with no gene match: 11. The germline V gene has CDR1 MNHEY and CDR2 SVGEGT.

This clonotype has only a few counts. The CDR3 nucleotides read TGTGCCAGCAGTGAAACGTCCCTAGCGTCAGATACGCAGTATTTT. Translated: CASSETSLASDTQYF. The chain recombines TRBV2 with TRBJ2-3; perhaps TRBD2 as D (6 bases). Trimming left V 2 bases short and J 4 bases short, with 13 bases between. This CDR3 is built from 15 residues. Germline loops: CDR1 SNHLY, CDR2 FYNNEI.

The chain links TRBV24-1 to TRBJ1-1; no definite D call. This CDR3 comprises 14 residues. Trimming took 9 bases from V and 10 from J, leaving 23 bases between them. Germline values: CDR1 KGHDR, CDR2 SFDVKD. Here the CDR3 DNA reads TGTGCCACCCCAAAGGCGGGATTTGGCCGGGGAGCTTTCTTT. Translation: CATPKAGFGRGAFF.

This clonotype came up many times. This sequence joins TRBV6-6 and TRBJ2-7, with TRBD2 matching 12 bases. Germline CDR1 MNHNY, CDR2 SVGAGI (reference sequence). The CDR3 contains 15 residues. J gave up 3 bases and V 5 bases, and 5 bases lay outside the gene matches. CDR3 in amino acids: CASSLSTSGSYEQYF. In DNA, the CDR3 is TGTGCCAGCAGTCTCTCGACTAGCGGGAGCTACGAGCAGTACTTC.

The rearrangement uses TRBV19 and TRBJ2-1, with 12 bases aligning to TRBD2. With V trimmed by 5 bases and J by 1 base, 9 bases remained unmatched. CDR1 is LNHDA and CDR2 is SQIVND in the germline V gene (reference sequence). CDR3 length equals 18 residues. CDR3 sequence reads: CASSVNDLAGGSYNEQFF. CDR3 coding DNA: TGTGCCAGTAGTGTGAACGATCTAGCGGGAGGGTCCTACAATGAGCAGTTCTTC.

This chain uses TRBV29-1 with TRBJ2-1, with 8 bases that match TRBD2. The ends lost 2 bases at V and 9 bases at J; junction bases unmatched: 9. This CDR3 contains 14 residues. Germline CDR1 reads SQVTM; CDR2 reads ANQGSEA. The DNA for the CDR3 is TGCAGCGTTGAAATTGGCGGGAGGTTTTTTGAGCAGTTCTTC. It yields the protein CSVEIGGRFFEQFF.

The rearrangement links TRBV5-1 to TRBJ2-6; no definite D call. The germline V gene encodes CDR1 SGHRS and CDR2 YFSETQ. The CDR3 spans 16 residues. V gave up 2 bases and J gave up 2 bases, with 11 bases separating them. The CDR3: CASSFGPGAGANVLTF. In DNA, the CDR3 is TGCGCCAGCAGCTTTGGACCCGGAGCTGGGGCCAACGTCCTGACTTTC.

This clonotype has a count of ten or more. The chain combines TRBV7-2 with TRBJ1-1; the match to TRBD1 covers 9 bases. CDR1 is SGHTA, CDR2 FQGNSA, per germline. After removal of 3 bases from V and 2 bases from J, the junction contained 1 base not matched to a gene. This CDR3 comprises 14 residues. CDR3 sequence (DNA): TGTGCCAGCAGCTTGGGACAGGGAAACACTGAAGCTTTCTTT. This gives the protein CASSLGQGNTEAFF. Drawing the rest from reference TRBV7-2 and TRBJ1-1, the complete variable domain is GAGVSQSPSNKVTEKGKDVELRCDPISGHTALYWYRQSLGQGLEFLIYFQGNSAPDKSGLPSDRFSAERTGGSVSTLTIQRTQQEDSAVYLCASSLGQGNTEAFFGQGTRLTVV.

This clonotype was seen only a few times. This sequence joins TRBV7-2 and TRBJ2-3; 9 bases map to TRBD2. V shed 5 bases and J 3 bases; nucleotides not matched to a gene: 9. Germline V gives CDR1 SGHTA, CDR2 FQGNSA. CDR3 size: 16 residues. The CDR3 coding sequence is TGTGCCAGCAGCCCAAGCATAGCGGGAGTGACAGATACGCAGTATTTT. Translated: CASSPSIAGVTDTQYF.

This clonotype was counted a few times. The chain has TRBV11-3 and TRBJ2-1; weak D call: TRBD2 (6 bases). The germline V and J ends were trimmed by 1 base and 8 bases, with 15 bases remaining between them. Germline CDR1 SGHNT, CDR2 YENEEA. This CDR3 is 15 amino acids long. The CDR3 spells CASSLGLVAEDEQFF. CDR3 in DNA: TGTGCCAGCAGCTTAGGACTAGTGGCTGAGGATGAGCAGTTCTTC.

This clonotype has only a few counts. A junction boundary mismatches the germline segment, possibly from a read error. The genes are TRBV4-2 and TRBJ2-3; D might be TRBD1 or TRBD2, each matching 5 bases. The CDR3 runs to 13 residues. Germline CDR1 LGHNA, CDR2 YNFKEQ. The CDR3 is CASSQALGAPQGF. The CDR3 DNA follows: TGTGCCAGCAGCCAAGCTTTGGGAGCCCCGCAGGGTTTT.

V usage is TRBV6-5 and J usage is TRBJ2-7, with TRBD1 identical over 7 bases. The germline gives CDR1 MNHEY, CDR2 SVGAGI. With V trimmed by 8 bases and J by 0 bases, 4 bases remained unmatched. The CDR3 sequence is 13 residues long. CDR3 DNA sequence: TGTGCCAGCGGGGGACAGAACTCCTACGAGCAGTACTTC. Translating gives CASGGQNSYEQYF.

The chain recombines TRBV7-2 with TRBJ2-5; 13 nucleotides line up with TRBD2. Per the germline V gene, CDR1 is SGHTA and CDR2 is FQGNSA. J gave up 4 bases and V 5 bases, and 7 bases lay outside the gene matches. The CDR3 has 16 amino acids. CDR3 region: CASSTLAGGLGETQYF. CDR3 bases: TGTGCCAGCAGCACACTAGCGGGAGGGCTCGGAGAGACCCAGTACTTC.

V and J are TRBV10-3 and TRBJ2-7; D remains unclear. CDR1 ENHRY and CDR2 SYGVKD come from the germline V gene. Trimming pared 1 base from V and 6 bases from J, leaving 7 bases between. The CDR3 extends over 12 amino acids. The CDR3 coding sequence is TGTGCCATCAGTGAGTACCCGTCCGAGCAGTACTTC. It codes for CAISEYPSEQYF.

This clonotype was observed at least ten times. The J gene is TRBJ2-1, the V gene TRBV7-2; no reliable D call. The CDR3 consists of 13 residues. Germline CDR1 reads SGHTA; CDR2 reads FQGNSA. Trimming stripped 5 bases from V and 0 bases from J, with 5 bases between. In DNA form, the CDR3 reads TGTGCCAGCAGCCTACGCTCCTACAATGAGCAGTTCTTC. Its translation: CASSLRSYNEQFF. Full variable domain (outside the CDR3, taken from reference TRBV7-2 and TRBJ2-1): GAGVSQSPSNKVTEKGKDVELRCDPISGHTALYWYRQSLGQGLEFLIYFQGNSAPDKSGLPSDRFSAERTGGSVSTLTIQRTQQEDSAVYLCASSLRSYNEQFFGPGTRLTVL.

The rearrangement uses TRBV11-3 and TRBJ2-6; the match to TRBD1 covers 8 bases. Germline CDR1 and CDR2: SGHNT and YENEEA. CDR3 length: 19 residues. Trimming at V came to 0 bases and at J to 2 bases, leaving 9 bases not matched to a gene. The CDR3 is CASSLELRGRAPGANVLTF. The DNA for the CDR3 is TGTGCCAGCAGCTTAGAGCTCAGGGGGCGGGCGCCTGGGGCCAACGTCCTGACTTTC.

This clonotype occurred a few times. The rearrangement links TRBV7-6 to TRBJ2-5, with 7 nucleotides matching TRBD1. Germline CDR1 reads SGHVS; CDR2 reads FNYEAQ. This CDR3 is built from 14 residues. The J segment lost 4 bases and the V segment lost 3 bases, leaving 5 bases of the junction unmatched. CDR3 bases: TGTGCCAGCAGCTTTCGACAGGGTCGAGAGACCCAGTACTTC. This gives the protein CASSFRQGRETQYF.

V is TRBV29-1 and J is TRBJ2-1; D is undetermined. The V end lost 6 bases, the J end lost 9 bases, and 6 bases lay between the germline ends. CDR3 length: 9 residues. The germline gives CDR1 SQVTM, CDR2 ANQGSEA. The chain's CDR3 is CSVLSEQFF. The CDR3 region has the DNA TGCAGCGTACTAAGTGAGCAGTTCTTC.

This clonotype was found a few times. The J gene is TRBJ1-3, the V gene TRBV6-2 or TRBV6-3; D is possibly TRBD1 (6 bases). Looked up from germline, CDR1 is MNHEY and CDR2 is SVGEGT. CDR3 length equals 14 residues. V was pared by 4 bases and J by 4 bases, with 11 bases between. The CDR3 sequence: CASSSPGQGNTIYF. As DNA, the CDR3 is TGTGCCAGCAGTTCCCCGGGACAAGGAAACACCATATATTTT.